The clone carrying this T cell receptor beta chain was seen many times. Its target is unknown. The CDR3 contains 16 residues. The trim removed 6 bases at V and 1 base at J, leaving 9 bases unmatched. CDR1 is SGHAT, CDR2 FQNNGV, per germline. This record belongs to a study of CD8 T cells in ankylosing spondylitis. General study points: Some motif variants were previously reported in reactive arthritis synovial fluid and blood.

Using quantitative 5'-RACE with molecular barcodes, the authors made TCR beta libraries. TCRdb used MiXCR to reprocess the 5' RACE reads, holding one entry per CDR3 protein. The sample lists some 250,000 distinct CDR3 sequences, roughly 25% occurring once. What was sequenced was blood, either unsorted or a sorted T cell fraction (not recorded which). The chain uses TRBV11-2 and TRBJ2-3; 8 bases map to TRBD1. This clonotype originated in a male donor with ankylosing spondylitis or in good health (not recorded which). CDR3 nucleotides: TGTGCCAGCAGGAGGGCGGGACAGGTCGGCACAGATACGCAGTATTTT. The encoded protein is CASRRAGQVGTDTQYF.